This is a list of T cell receptor beta chains from one sample in a study of blood T cell repertoires in COVID-19. Assay: immunoSEQ multiplex PCR; the TCRdb copy retains only in-frame clones and omits some. The data contain about 110,000 clones, about three quarters of them seen just once; the ten biggest clones take up around 6.2%. Material: peripheral blood. All receptors derive from a man of 80 years or more with COVID-19, enrolled during active disease. Each CDR3 is given with its conserved first and last residue. D genes are given only for firm matches. The size entry is marked missing in some rows and otherwise reads once, few, many or a size class.

d_gene | j_gene | abundance | v_gene | CDR3nt | CDR3aa
TRBD1 | TRBJ1-4 | few | TRBV5-1 | TGCGCCAGCAGCTTGGGACAGGGATATAATGAAAAACTGTTTTTT | CASSLGQGYNEKLFF
NA | TRBJ1-3 | NA | TRBV29-1 | TGCAGCGTTGAATCCGGGTATTCTGGAAACACCATATATTTT | CSVESGYSGNTIYF
NA | TRBJ1-2 | NA | TRBV19 | TGTGCCAGTAGTATCGACGGAGGGAGCTACACCTTC | CASSIDGGSYTF
NA | TRBJ1-5 | NA | TRBV28 | TGTGCCACCAATTCTGCGATTAGCAATCAGCCCCAGCATTTT | CATNSAISNQPQHF
TRBD1 | TRBJ2-6 | NA | TRBV14 | TGTGCCAGCAGCTCCGGGACAGAAAGGTCTGGGGCCAACGTCCTGACTTTC | CASSSGTERSGANVLTF
NA | TRBJ2-7 | NA | TRBV11-2 | TGTGCCAGCAGCTTCCTGGGACAGCGGGTGGACGAGCAGTACTTC | CASSFLGQRVDEQYF
TRBD2 | TRBJ2-5 | NA | TRBV28 | TGTGCCAGCAGCAGTAGCGGGAGGGCCTGGGAGACCCAGTACTTC | CASSSSGRAWETQYF
NA | TRBJ1-2 | NA | TRBV7-6 | TGTGCCAGCAGCTTAGGCAGGGATGACTATGGCTACACCTTC | CASSLGRDDYGYTF
TRBD2 | TRBJ2-1 | NA | TRBV30 | TGTGCCTGGAGAAAAGCGGGAGGCAATGAGCAGTTCTTC | CAWRKAGGNEQFF
TRBD1 | TRBJ2-7 | NA | TRBV6-6 | TGTGCCAGCAGTTACCGGGACAGGGGATCCTACGAGCAGTACTTC | CASSYRDRGSYEQYF
NA | TRBJ2-5 | NA | TRBV29-1 | TGCAGCGTTGAAACTCCGCTTAAAGAGACCCAGTACTTC | CSVETPLKETQYF
TRBD2 | TRBJ2-5 | NA | TRBV6-2/TRBV6-3 | TGTGCCAGCAGTTACCCGAGTAGCGGGCAAGAGACCCAGTACTTC | CASSYPSSGQETQYF
TRBD2 | TRBJ2-1 | NA | TRBV4-1 | TGCGCCAGCAGCCAAGATTCTACTAGCGGGAGTCGACTTCAGTTCTTC | CASSQDSTSGSRLQFF
NA | TRBJ2-5 | once | TRBV4-1 | TGCGCCAGCAGCCAAGTCCCGAGAGAGGGAGAGACCCAGTACTTC | CASSQVPREGETQYF
NA | TRBJ1-1 | NA | TRBV5-6 | TGTGCCAGCAGCTTGGCCTCAGGCATGAACACTGAAGCTTTCTTT | CASSLASGMNTEAFF
NA | TRBJ1-4 | NA | TRBV4-1 | TGCGCCAGCAGCCAAGAAAAGGGGCTCGTTAATGAAAAACTGTTTTTT | CASSQEKGLVNEKLFF
NA | TRBJ2-3 | NA | TRBV6-5 | TGTGCCAGCAGTTACCCCGGGGATACGCAGTATTTT | CASSYPGDTQYF
NA | TRBJ1-4 | NA | TRBV6-1 | TGTGCCAGCAGTGAAGGTCCAGGGAAAGGTGAAAAACTGTTTTTT | CASSEGPGKGEKLFF
TRBD1 | TRBJ2-7 | medium-sized | TRBV10-1 | TGCGCCAGCAGTGAGTCTGGGACAGGGGTCAACTACGAGCAGTACTTC | CASSESGTGVNYEQYF
NA | TRBJ1-6 | NA | TRBV11-2 | TGTGCCAGCAGCTTACGGGGAGCCCTCCACTTT | CASSLRGALHF
NA | TRBJ2-5 | NA | TRBV5-1 | TGCGCCAGCAGCTTGGCGCTAGCTGTCCAAGAGACCCAGTACTTC | CASSLALAVQETQYF
NA | TRBJ1-2 | NA | TRBV9 | TGTGCCAGCAGCCCCGGGCTGCCGGGAATCACCTTC | CASSPGLPGITF
TRBD1 | TRBJ1-2 | NA | TRBV28 | TGTGCCAGCAGTGGGGGACAGGGGTATTTCAATGGCTACACCTTC | CASSGGQGYFNGYTF
NA | TRBJ2-3 | NA | TRBV7-9 | TGTGCCAGCAGCTTAGCGCTGCAGACAAGCACAGATACGCAGTATTTT | CASSLALQTSTDTQYF
NA | TRBJ1-2 | NA | TRBV6-5 | TGTGCCAGCAGTCCCCAAGGGGTAGCCTATGGCTACACCTTC | CASSPQGVAYGYTF
TRBD1 | TRBJ2-2 | NA | TRBV15 | TGTGCCACCAGCAGAGAACCAGGGGGACAGGGACTGCGGGAGTCGACCACCGGGGAGCTGTTTTTT | CATSREPGGQGLRESTTGELFF
TRBD2 | TRBJ2-7 | NA | TRBV3-1/TRBV3-2 | TGTGCCAGCAGCCAAGAGCTTGGGGGGAGGGTCTACGAGCAGTACTTC | CASSQELGGRVYEQYF
TRBD1 | TRBJ1-5 | few | TRBV28 | TGTGCCAGTCATACAGGGGGGCAGCCCCAGCATTTT | CASHTGGQPQHF
NA | TRBJ2-2 | NA | TRBV11-3 | TGTGCCAGCAGCTTAGATCGAGGGCTCGGGGACACCGGGGAGCTGTTTTTT | CASSLDRGLGDTGELFF
NA | TRBJ1-5 | once | TRBV10-3 | TGTGCCATCAGTGAGTCGCGGCAGTCGGGCAATCAGCCCCAGCATTTT | CAISESRQSGNQPQHF
NA | TRBJ2-7 | NA | TRBV11-2 | TGTGCCAGCAGCTTAGGGCCGGGAGAGCAGTACTTC | CASSLGPGEQYF
NA | TRBJ1-1 | few | TRBV21-1 | TGTGCCAGCAGCAAAGGCCAACAGGGGGGCAGGGACACTGAAGCTTTCTTT | CASSKGQQGGRDTEAFF
NA | TRBJ1-1 | NA | TRBV6-4 | TGTGCCAGCAGCCTAGAAGCTTTCTTT | CASSLEAFF
TRBD1 | TRBJ1-2 | NA | TRBV5-3 | TGTGCCAGAAACCCCCTCGGTAGGGGGCTGGACTATGGCTACACCTTC | CARNPLGRGLDYGYTF